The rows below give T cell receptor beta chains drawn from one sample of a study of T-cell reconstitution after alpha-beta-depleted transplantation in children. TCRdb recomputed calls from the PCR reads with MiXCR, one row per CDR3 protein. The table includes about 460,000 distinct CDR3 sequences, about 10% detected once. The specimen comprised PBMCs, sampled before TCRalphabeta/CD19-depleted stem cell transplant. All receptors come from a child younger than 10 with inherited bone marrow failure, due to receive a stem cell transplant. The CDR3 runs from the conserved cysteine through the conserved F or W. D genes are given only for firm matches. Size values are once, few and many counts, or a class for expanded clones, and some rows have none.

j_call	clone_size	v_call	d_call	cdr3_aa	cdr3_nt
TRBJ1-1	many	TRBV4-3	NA	CASSQGRTRGPEAFF	TGCGCCAGCAGCCAAGGGCGGACCAGGGGTCCTGAAGCTTTCTTT
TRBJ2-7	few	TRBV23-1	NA	CASSQQPMIEARGNNEQYF	TGCGCCAGCAGTCAACAACCAATGATTGAGGCCAGGGGAAACAACGAGCAGTACTTC
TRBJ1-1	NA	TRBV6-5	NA	CASSSYGGDPADAFF	TGTGCCAGCAGTTCCTACGGGGGGGACCCCGCAGACGCTTTCTTT
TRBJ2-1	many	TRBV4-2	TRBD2	CASSQGWAGANNEQFF	TGTGCCAGCAGCCAAGGCTGGGCGGGAGCTAACAATGAGCAGTTCTTC
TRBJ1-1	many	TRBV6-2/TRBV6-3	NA	CASSLEGGNTEAFF	TGTGCCAGCAGTTTGGAAGGGGGGAACACTGAAGCTTTCTTT
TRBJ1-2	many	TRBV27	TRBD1	CASSWTGGNYGYTF	TGTGCCAGCAGTTGGACAGGGGGGAACTATGGCTACACCTTC
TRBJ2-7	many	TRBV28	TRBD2	CASSLYGLAGDFFEQYF	TGTGCCAGCAGTTTATACGGACTAGCGGGAGACTTCTTCGAGCAGTACTTC
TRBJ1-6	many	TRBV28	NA	CASSSSRGGGRVDSPLHF	TGTGCCAGCAGTTCCTCTCGTGGGGGGGGGCGAGTAGACTCACCCCTCCACTTT
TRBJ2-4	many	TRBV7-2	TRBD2	CASSLKGREGHKNIQYF	TGTGCCAGCAGCTTAAAAGGGCGGGAGGGGCACAAAAACATTCAGTACTTC
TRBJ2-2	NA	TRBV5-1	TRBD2	CASSRGLAGGFIANTRELFF	TGCGCCAGCAGCCGGGGACTAGCGGGAGGGTTCATCGCGAACACCCGGGAGCTGTTTTTT
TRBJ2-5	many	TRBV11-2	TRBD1	CASSSHPGQGTLGRETQYF	TGTGCCAGCAGCTCCCACCCGGGACAGGGCACACTAGGGCGAGAGACCCAGTACTTC
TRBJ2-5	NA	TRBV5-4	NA	CASSRSTPEETQYF	TGTGCCAGCAGCCGGTCCACTCCAGAGGAGACCCAGTACTTC
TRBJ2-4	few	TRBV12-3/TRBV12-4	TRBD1	CASSSPGTGGLAKNIQYF	TGTGCCAGCAGCTCCCCCGGGACAGGGGGTCTAGCCAAAAACATTCAGTACTTC
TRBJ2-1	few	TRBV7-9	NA	CASSPLLTLFF	TGTGCCAGCAGCCCCCTTTTAACGCTGTTCTTC
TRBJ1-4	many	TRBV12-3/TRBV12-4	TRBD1	CASSFSGGSEKLFF	TGTGCCAGCAGTTTTTCAGGGGGGAGCGAAAAACTGTTTTTT
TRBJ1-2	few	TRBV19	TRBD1	CASSWQGALGYTF	TGTGCCAGTAGTTGGCAGGGGGCGCTTGGCTACACCTTC
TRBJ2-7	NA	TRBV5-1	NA	CASSLDSPRLYEQYF	TGCGCCAGCAGCTTGGATTCCCCCCGGCTATACGAGCAGTACTTC
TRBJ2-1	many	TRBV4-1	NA	CASSQTSRSGEQFF	TGCGCCAGCAGCCAAACTTCTAGGTCGGGGGAGCAGTTCTTC
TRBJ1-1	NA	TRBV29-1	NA	CSAPGPGTEAFF	TGCAGCGCCCCAGGACCCGGGACTGAAGCTTTCTTT
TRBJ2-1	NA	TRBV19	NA	CASSISSGNEQFF	TGTGCCAGTAGTATTTCCTCAGGCAATGAGCAGTTCTTC
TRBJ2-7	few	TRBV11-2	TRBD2	CASSLARTSGGYEQYF	TGTGCCAGCAGCTTAGCCCGGACTAGCGGGGGTTACGAGCAGTACTTC
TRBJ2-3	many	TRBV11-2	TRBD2	CASSFTAVAGDSDTQYF	TGTGCCAGCAGCTTCACTGCTGTAGCGGGAGATTCAGATACGCAGTATTTT
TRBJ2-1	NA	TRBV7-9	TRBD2	CASSSGTSGRVNEQFF	TGTGCCAGCAGCTCGGGGACTAGCGGGAGAGTCAATGAGCAGTTCTTC
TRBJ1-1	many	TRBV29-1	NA	CSVVQFRNTEAFF	TGCAGCGTTGTACAGTTCCGGAACACTGAAGCTTTCTTT
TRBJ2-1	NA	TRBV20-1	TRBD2	CCAGAGTSGWSSYNEQFF	TGCTGTGCTGGGGCCGGGACTAGCGGTTGGAGCTCCTACAATGAGCAGTTCTTC
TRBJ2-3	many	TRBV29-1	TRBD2	CSAGVAGGGTDTQYF	TGCAGCGCCGGGGTAGCGGGAGGCGGCACAGATACGCAGTATTTT
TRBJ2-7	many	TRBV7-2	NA	CASSLAQGAEQYF	TGTGCCAGCAGCTTAGCACAGGGCGCCGAGCAGTACTTC
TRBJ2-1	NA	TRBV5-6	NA	CASSLGLENEQFF	TGTGCCAGCAGCTTAGGCCTCGAAAATGAGCAGTTCTTC
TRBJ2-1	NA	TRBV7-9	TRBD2	CASSLGGGPWEGSEQFF	TGTGCCAGCAGCTTAGGCGGCGGGCCTTGGGAGGGCAGTGAGCAGTTCTTC
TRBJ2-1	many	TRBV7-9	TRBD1	CASRDKQGETYNEQFF	TGTGCCAGCAGGGACAAACAGGGGGAAACCTACAATGAGCAGTTCTTC
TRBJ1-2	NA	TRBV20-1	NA	CSARGPGHNYGYTF	TGCAGTGCTAGAGGGCCAGGGCATAACTATGGCTACACCTTC
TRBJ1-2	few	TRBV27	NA	CASGGAAGYTF	TGTGCCAGCGGGGGGGCGGCTGGCTACACCTTC
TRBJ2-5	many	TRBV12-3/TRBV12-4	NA	CASSRRVAETQYF	TGTGCCAGCAGTCGTCGAGTAGCAGAGACCCAGTACTTC
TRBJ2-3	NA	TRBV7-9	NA	CGSRGRGDPDTQYF	TGTGGCAGCAGGGGCAGGGGGGATCCAGATACGCAGTATTTT
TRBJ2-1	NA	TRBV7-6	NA	CASSLTPAERGYNEQFF	TGTGCCAGCAGCTTAACGCCGGCGGAGAGGGGCTACAATGAGCAGTTCTTC
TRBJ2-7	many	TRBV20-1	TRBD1	CSAADRGYEQYF	TGCAGTGCCGCTGACAGGGGCTACGAGCAGTACTTC
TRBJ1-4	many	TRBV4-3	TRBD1	CASSQGPYGTEYNEKLFF	TGCGCCAGCAGCCAAGGTCCCTACGGGACAGAGTATAATGAAAAACTGTTTTTT
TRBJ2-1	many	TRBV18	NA	CASSPMDSYNEQFF	TGTGCCAGCTCACCGATGGACAGTTACAATGAGCAGTTCTTC
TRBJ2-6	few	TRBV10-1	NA	CASTVLDGYSGANVLTF	TGCGCCAGCACTGTATTGGACGGCTACTCTGGGGCCAACGTCCTGACTTTC
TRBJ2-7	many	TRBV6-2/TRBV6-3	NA	CASRLRGWPVTYEQYF	TGTGCCAGCCGGTTAAGAGGGTGGCCGGTTACCTACGAGCAGTACTTC
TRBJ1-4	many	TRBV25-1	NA	CASSKNVAWGNEKLFF	TGTGCCAGCAGTAAGAATGTGGCGTGGGGTAATGAAAAACTGTTTTTT
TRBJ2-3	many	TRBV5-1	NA	CASSLFRRGTDTQYF	TGCGCCAGCAGCTTGTTTCGGAGAGGCACAGATACGCAGTATTTT
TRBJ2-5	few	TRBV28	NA	CASSLRKTRHQTQYF	TGTGCCAGCAGTTTAAGGAAGACGCGTCACCAGACCCAGTACTTC
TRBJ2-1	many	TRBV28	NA	CASSLGGTNPYNEQFF	TGTGCCAGCAGTTTAGGTGGGACCAATCCCTACAATGAGCAGTTCTTC
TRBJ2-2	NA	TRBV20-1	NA	CSARVGGRELFF	TGCAGTGCTAGAGTCGGGGGCAGGGAGCTGTTTTTT
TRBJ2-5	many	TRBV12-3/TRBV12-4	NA	CASRPRALGTQYF	TGTGCCAGCAGGCCTAGGGCCCTTGGGACCCAGTACTTC
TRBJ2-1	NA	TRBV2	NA	CTSSWGSSSYNEQFF	TGTACCAGCAGTTGGGGCAGTAGCTCCTACAATGAGCAGTTCTTC
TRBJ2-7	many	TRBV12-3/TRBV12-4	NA	CASSFGLGPAYEQYF	TGTGCCAGCAGTTTTGGACTGGGGCCCGCCTACGAGCAGTACTTC
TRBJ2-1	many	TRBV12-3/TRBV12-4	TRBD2	CASSSAPSGKQFF	TGTGCCAGCAGTTCTGCCCCTAGCGGGAAGCAGTTCTTC
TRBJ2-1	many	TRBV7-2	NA	CASSPRPRGPTYNEQFF	TGTGCCAGCAGCCCCCGTCCCCGAGGTCCCACCTACAATGAGCAGTTCTTC
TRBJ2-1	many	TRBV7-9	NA	CASSSRTNYNEQFF	TGTGCCAGCAGCTCGCGGACCAATTACAATGAGCAGTTCTTC
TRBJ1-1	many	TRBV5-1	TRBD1	CASSWGTGEAFF	TGCGCCAGCAGCTGGGGGACAGGGGAAGCTTTCTTT
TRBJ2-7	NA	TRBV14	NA	CASSLWQSDYEQYF	TGTGCCAGCAGCCTATGGCAGTCGGACTACGAGCAGTACTTC